This TCR beta chain came from a study of T cell clonality in common variable immunodeficiency. Notes on the study in general: CVID subjects had higher TCRbeta clonality than healthy controls, most marked in about a third. CVID subjects shared fewer TCRbeta clones than healthy controls did.

Assay: immunoSEQ multiplex PCR; the TCRdb copy retains only in-frame clones and omits some. The repertoire consists of some 60,000 clones, none detected only once. The V and J ends lost 7 bases and 5 bases, in that order; junction bases with no gene match: 8. Germline CDR1 is SNHLY and CDR2 is FYNNEI. CDR3 length equals 15 residues. This clone appeared many times. As yet, its antigen is unknown. The read falls 3 residues short of the CDR3 end, and the missing part is taken from the germline J gene. Heparinized whole blood, roughly 5 to 8.5 ml, came from each donor. The sequence came from a person aged 18 to 75 in good health. The chain is built from TRBV2 and TRBJ1-6, with 7 bases fitting TRBD1. The sequenced sample was peripheral blood mononuclear cells. CDR3: CASKLRQGDNSPLHF. The sequenced part of the CDR3 DNA is TGTGCCAGCAAACTACGACAGGGCGATAATTCACCC.